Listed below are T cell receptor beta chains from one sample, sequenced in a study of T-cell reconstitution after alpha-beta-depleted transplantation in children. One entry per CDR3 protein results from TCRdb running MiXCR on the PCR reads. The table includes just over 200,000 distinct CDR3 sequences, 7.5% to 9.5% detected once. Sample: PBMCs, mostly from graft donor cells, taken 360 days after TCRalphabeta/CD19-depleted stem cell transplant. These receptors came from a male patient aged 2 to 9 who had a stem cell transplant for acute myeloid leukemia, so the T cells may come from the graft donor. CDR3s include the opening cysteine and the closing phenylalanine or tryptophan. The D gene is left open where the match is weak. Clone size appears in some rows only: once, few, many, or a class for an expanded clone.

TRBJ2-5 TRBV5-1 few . CASSVGTSWEETQYF TGCGCCAGCAGCGTTGGGACGTCGTGGGAAGAGACCCAGTACTTC
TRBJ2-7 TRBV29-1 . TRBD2 CSALGSGRDEQYF TGCAGCGCCCTGGGTAGCGGGAGAGACGAGCAGTACTTC
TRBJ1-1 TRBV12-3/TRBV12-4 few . CASTLFRGSGAEAFF TGTGCCAGCACCCTTTTCCGGGGGAGCGGGGCTGAAGCTTTCTTT
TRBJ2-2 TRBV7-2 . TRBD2 CATGRTSNTGELFF TGTGCCACCGGTCGGACTAGTAACACCGGGGAGCTGTTTTTT
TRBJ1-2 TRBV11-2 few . CASSFTETNYGYTF TGTGCCAGCAGCTTCACTGAGACTAACTATGGCTACACCTTC
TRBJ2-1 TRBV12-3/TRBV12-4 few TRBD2 CASSSGTSGGAGEQFF TGTGCCAGCAGTTCGGGGACTAGCGGGGGGGCAGGTGAGCAGTTCTTC
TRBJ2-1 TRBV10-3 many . CAISDWTLGNEQFF TGTGCCATCAGTGATTGGACCTTGGGTAATGAGCAGTTCTTC
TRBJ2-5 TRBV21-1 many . CASSVHRGQETQYF TGTGCCAGCAGCGTACACAGGGGCCAAGAGACCCAGTACTTC
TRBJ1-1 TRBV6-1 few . CASRLQRGEAVVAFF TGTGCCAGCAGACTACAACGTGGGGAGGCGGTGGTAGCTTTCTTT
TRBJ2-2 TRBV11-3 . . CASRQSAGELFF TGTGCCAGCAGACAGAGCGCCGGGGAGCTGTTTTTT
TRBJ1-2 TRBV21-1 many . CASSKAAGEDGYTF TGTGCCAGCAGCAAAGCCGCCGGGGAAGACGGCTACACCTTC
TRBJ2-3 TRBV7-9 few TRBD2 CASSPISGRDTDTQYF TGTGCCAGCAGCCCCATTAGCGGGAGGGACACAGATACGCAGTATTTT
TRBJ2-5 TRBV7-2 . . CASSLGVHQETQYF TGTGCCAGCAGCTTAGGGGTCCACCAAGAGACCCAGTACTTC
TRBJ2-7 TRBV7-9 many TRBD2 CASSLGFSGTSYEQYF TGTGCCAGCAGCTTAGGATTTAGCGGGACCTCCTACGAGCAGTACTTC
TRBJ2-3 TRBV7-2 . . CASSPRRTDTQYF TGTGCCAGCAGCCCCCGGCGTACAGATACGCAGTATTTT
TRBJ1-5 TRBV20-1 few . CSASEAAGRRNQPQHF TGCAGTGCTAGTGAAGCAGCAGGAAGGCGCAATCAGCCCCAGCATTTT
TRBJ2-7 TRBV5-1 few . CASSGEGGWDYEQYF TGCGCCAGCAGCGGAGAAGGGGGATGGGACTACGAGCAGTACTTC
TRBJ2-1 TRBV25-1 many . CASSARNEQFF TGTGCCAGCAGTGCGAGGAATGAGCAGTTCTTC
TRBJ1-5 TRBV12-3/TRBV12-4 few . CASNGDSWNQPQHF TGTGCCAGCAACGGAGACAGCTGGAATCAGCCCCAGCATTTT
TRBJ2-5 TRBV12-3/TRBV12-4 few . CASSLGTSEWETQYF TGTGCCAGCAGTTTAGGGACTTCGGAATGGGAGACCCAGTACTTC
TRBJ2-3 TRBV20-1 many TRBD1 CSATDRGTDTQYF TGCAGTGCTACCGACAGGGGCACAGATACGCAGTATTTT
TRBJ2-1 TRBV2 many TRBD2 CASRGTSGSSYNEQFF TGTGCCAGCAGAGGGACTAGCGGTAGCTCCTACAATGAGCAGTTCTTC
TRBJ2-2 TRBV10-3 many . CAILANRNTGELFF TGTGCCATCTTGGCCAACCGAAACACCGGGGAGCTGTTTTTT
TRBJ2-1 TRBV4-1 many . CASSQGGGGVENEQFF TGCGCCAGCAGCCAAGGGGGAGGGGGCGTAGAGAATGAGCAGTTCTTC
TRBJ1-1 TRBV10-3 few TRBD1 CAISGGQAEAFF TGTGCCATCAGTGGGGGACAGGCTGAAGCTTTCTTT
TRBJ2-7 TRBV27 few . CASIYEQYF TGTGCCAGCATTTACGAGCAGTACTTC
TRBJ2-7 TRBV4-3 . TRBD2 CASSQESTSGSYEQYF TGCGCCAGCAGCCAAGAGTCGACTAGCGGGAGCTACGAGCAGTACTTC
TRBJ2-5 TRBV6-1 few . CASSVLTGQETQYF TGTGCCAGCAGTGTGCTGACAGGCCAAGAGACCCAGTACTTC
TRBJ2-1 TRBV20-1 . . CSALRDPGYNEQFF TGCAGTGCTCTGAGGGATCCTGGGTACAATGAGCAGTTCTTC
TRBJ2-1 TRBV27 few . CASSPPSGGDEQFF TGTGCCAGCAGCCCCCCCAGCGGAGGGGATGAGCAGTTCTTC
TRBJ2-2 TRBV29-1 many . CSVEDRGDTGELFF TGCAGCGTTGAAGATCGCGGGGACACCGGGGAGCTGTTTTTT
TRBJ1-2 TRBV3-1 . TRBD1 CASSRTGTVNGYTF TGTGCCAGCAGCCGAACCGGGACAGTGAATGGCTACACCTTC
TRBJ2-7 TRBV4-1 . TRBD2 CASSPGTSSGGLTYEQYF TGCGCCAGCAGCCCCGGGACGTCTAGCGGGGGACTTACCTACGAGCAGTACTTC
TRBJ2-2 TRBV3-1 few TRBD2 CASSQGLDGTGELFF TGTGCCAGCAGCCAGGGACTAGATGGCACCGGGGAGCTGTTTTTT
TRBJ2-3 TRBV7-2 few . CASSLGASAFTDTQYF TGTGCCAGCAGCTTGGGAGCTAGCGCTTTCACAGATACGCAGTATTTT
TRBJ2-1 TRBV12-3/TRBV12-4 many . CASSPFHEQFF TGTGCCAGCAGCCCTTTCCATGAGCAGTTCTTC